The 21 T cell receptor beta chains below all came from one sample that was sequenced in a study of blood T cell repertoires in COVID-19. The protocol was immunoSEQ multiplex PCR, while the TCRdb copy is restricted to in-frame clones and leaves out a portion. The repertoire holds about 160,000 clones, with approximately 95% as singletons. The material sequenced was peripheral blood. The origin of the receptors is a woman in her fifties or sixties with acute or convalescent COVID-19.

The count of this clone is one. This chain links TRBV11-2 with TRBJ1-1; 12 positions agree with TRBD1. The CDR3 covers 17 residues. V lost 1 base and J lost 1; bases outside the gene matches: 4. Germline V lookup: CDR1 SGHAT, CDR2 FQNNGV. The CDR3 sequence: CASSLGRDRGPNTEAFF. The CDR3 coding sequence is TGTGCCAGCAGCTTAGGCCGGGACAGGGGGCCGAACACTGAAGCTTTCTTT.

This clone was counted a few times. The rearrangement joins TRBV18 to TRBJ1-2; D might be TRBD1 (5 bases). The CDR3 has 11 amino acids. V lost 4 bases, J lost 8 bases, and 8 bases lay in between. Per germline, CDR1 KGHSH and CDR2 LQKENI. The CDR3: CASSLGQGYTF. CDR3 sequence (DNA): TGTGCCAGCTCACTTGGACAAGGCTACACCTTC.

The V and J genes are TRBV7-2 and TRBJ2-3; D gene uncertain. The CDR3 has 14 amino acids. Trimming took 1 base from V and 0 from J, leaving 5 bases between them. The germline gives CDR1 SGHTA, CDR2 FQGNSA. The CDR3 DNA is TGTGCCAGCAGCTTAGGAGCTAGCACAGATACGCAGTATTTT. Protein: CASSLGASTDTQYF.

The chain carries TRBV18 and TRBJ1-1; D might be TRBD1 (6 bases). The V gene lost 2 bases and the J gene lost 0 bases, with 19 bases spanning the gap. CDR1 and CDR2 (germline): KGHSH, LQKENI. This CDR3 region has 18 residues. The CDR3 coding sequence is TGTGCCAGCTCACCATTACCTCCTCGGACAGATTTGAACACTGAAGCTTTCTTT. Translated, it gives CASSPLPPRTDLNTEAFF.

This sequence joins TRBV7-2 and TRBJ1-2; possible D gene TRBD1, 6 bases. V was cut by 0 bases and J by 7 bases, with 6 bases left in between. CDR3 length equals 12 residues. Germline V gene data show CDR1 as SGHTA and CDR2 as FQGNSA. The CDR3 is CASSLATGGYTF. The DNA of the CDR3 is TGTGCCAGCAGCTTAGCGACAGGTGGCTACACCTTC.

The chain carries TRBV7-2 and TRBJ2-7; TRBD1 aligns across 7 bases. The CDR3 loop spans 13 amino acids. CDR1 is SGHTA, CDR2 FQGNSA, per germline. V lost 4 bases, J lost 7 bases, and 7 bases stayed unmatched. CDR3 in amino acids: CASSSLDRSEQYF. The CDR3 nucleotides are TGTGCCAGCAGCTCCCTGGACAGGTCAGAGCAGTACTTC. Filled out from reference TRBV7-2 and TRBJ2-7, the complete variable domain reads GAGVSQSPSNKVTEKGKDVELRCDPISGHTALYWYRQSLGQGLEFLIYFQGNSAPDKSGLPSDRFSAERTGGSVSTLTIQRTQQEDSAVYLCASSSLDRSEQYFGPGTRLTVT.

This chain connects TRBV19 to TRBJ2-4, with D possibly being TRBD2 (6 bases). V dropped 5 bases and J dropped 11 bases, with 10 bases sitting between them. This CDR3 is 11 amino acids long. Germline CDR1 is LNHDA and CDR2 is SQIVND (reference sequence). CDR3 bases: TGTGCCAGTAGTCGGGACTTCCTTCAGTACTTC. This encodes CASSRDFLQYF.

This clone has a single count. The chain joins TRBV28 to TRBJ1-2, with 7 bases matching TRBD1. Germline assignment: CDR1 MDHEN and CDR2 SYDVKM. Trimming removed 2 bases from V and 4 bases from J; junction bases left unmatched: 7. This CDR3 has 15 residues. The CDR3 bases are TGTGCCAGCAGTTTACTTGACAGGGATTTCTATGGCTACACCTTC. This translates into CASSLLDRDFYGYTF.

The rearrangement uses TRBV6-5 and TRBJ1-2; D gene ambiguous. Trimming took 2 bases from V and 4 from J, leaving 14 bases between them. CDR3 length: 15 amino acids. CDR1 MNHEY and CDR2 SVGAGI come from the germline V gene. The CDR3 DNA is TGTGCCAGCAGTTACGGATCAGACTCGGGCTATGGCTACACCTTC. Translated: CASSYGSDSGYGYTF.

The chain carries TRBV11-2 and TRBJ2-5, with a tentative D call TRBD2 (7 bases). V was shortened by 2 bases and J by 7 bases, with 17 bases between the two germline ends. From germline, CDR1 is SGHAT and CDR2 FQNNGV. The CDR3 has 15 amino acids. CDR3: CASSLLRGGERTQYF. The CDR3 nucleotides are TGTGCCAGCAGCTTATTGAGAGGGGGGGAGCGGACCCAGTACTTC.

CDR3 amino acids: CASSQSVWGGMAGNTIYF. The CDR3 DNA reads as TGCGCCAGCAGTCAATCGGTTTGGGGGGGAATGGCCGGAAACACCATATATTTT. The chain recombines TRBV23-1 with TRBJ1-3; D possibly corresponds to TRBD1 (5 bases). TRBV23-1 is classed as an ORF, of uncertain function. The length of the CDR3 is 18 residues. Trimming shortened V by 0 bases and J by 4 bases, and 19 bases separated the two germline ends.

The J gene is TRBJ1-1, the V gene TRBV27; 9 bases agree with TRBD1. Trimming cost V 7 bases and J 2 bases; bases outside gene matches: 2. Looked up from germline, CDR1 is MNHEY and CDR2 is SMNVEV (reference sequence). The CDR3 length is 13 residues. The CDR3 DNA reads as TGTGCCAGCATGGGACAGGGTAACACTGAAGCTTTCTTT. It translates to CASMGQGNTEAFF.

As regards this clone: The junction shows a germline mismatch at one end, possibly a read error. J is TRBJ2-7 and V is TRBV5-4; D gene ambiguous. CDR1 is SGHNT, CDR2 YYREEE, per germline (reference sequence). This CDR3 is built from 14 residues. CDR3 sequence: CASSLERDSHEQYF. The CDR3 DNA reads TGTGCCAGCAGCTTGGAAAGAGACTCCCACGAGCAGTACTTC.

The CDR3 DNA follows: TGTGCCAGCAGCCAAGATCCTTCTTCTAGCGAGCAGTACTTC. Translating it yields CASSQDPSSSEQYF. The J gene is TRBJ2-7, the V gene TRBV3-1 (or the pseudogene TRBV3-2); D uncertain. This CDR3 comprises 14 residues. With 0 bases removed from V and 6 bases from J, the gap between germline ends came to 12 bases. CDR1 and CDR2 from the germline V gene are LGHDT and YNNKEL (reference sequence).

The chain employs TRBV15 and TRBJ1-3, with D possibly TRBD1 on 5 matching bases. V dropped 1 base and J dropped 0 bases, with 19 bases sitting between them. Germline loops: CDR1 LNHNV, CDR2 YYDKDF (reference sequence). The CDR3 is 19 residues long. Here the CDR3 DNA reads TGTGCCACCAGCAGAGCTTTAAGGGAGGGACCGATCTCTGGAAACACCATATATTTT. It specifies CATSRALREGPISGNTIYF.

The genes are TRBV19 and TRBJ1-5; tentative D call: TRBD1 (6 bases). The CDR3 covers 15 residues. The V gene lost 5 bases and the J gene lost 3 bases, with 14 bases spanning the gap. Germline V gene data show CDR1 as LNHDA and CDR2 as SQIVND (reference sequence). CDR3 DNA: TGTGCCAGTAGTTCCTCGGGGGGCGTCAATCAGCCCCAGCATTTT. Translated: CASSSSGGVNQPQHF.

Remarks on this clone: This sample also contains other DNA sequences that code for the same CDR3. The chain carries TRBV7-9 and TRBJ2-5; no reliable D call. This CDR3 is built from 14 residues. Germline CDR1 and CDR2: SEHNR and FQNEAQ (reference sequence). V dropped 1 base and J dropped 0 bases, with 6 bases sitting between them. The CDR3 DNA follows: TGTGCCAGCAGCTTAGTGCAGAACCAAGAGACCCAGTACTTC. It translates to CASSLVQNQETQYF.

This chain connects TRBV4-1 to TRBJ2-3, with TRBD2 matching 8 bases. Germline V gene sequence: CDR1 MGHRA, CDR2 YSYEKL. The CDR3 totals 15 residues. The V and J ends lost 1 base and 6 bases, in that order; junction bases with no gene match: 6. For the CDR3, the DNA is TGCGCCAGCAGCCAAGTTTGGCGGGAGGAGGATACGCAGTATTTT. Its translation is CASSQVWREEDTQYF.

This clone was recorded only once. This chain's CDR3 is CASSIRDRESDEQYF. The DNA for the CDR3 is TGTGCCAGCAGTATCCGGGACAGGGAGTCCGACGAGCAGTACTTC. The rearrangement links TRBV6-5 to TRBJ2-7; 9 bases fit TRBD1. The germline CDR1 and CDR2 sequences are MNHEY and SVGAGI. The CDR3 extends over 15 amino acids. The trim removed 5 bases at V and 5 bases at J, leaving 10 bases unmatched.

The chain carries TRBV12-3 or TRBV12-4 and TRBJ2-5, with D uncertain. The CDR3 has 11 residues. V gave up 6 bases and J gave up 7 bases, with 9 bases separating them. CDR3 nucleotide sequence: TGTGCCAGCAGATCCTTGCGGACCCAGTACTTC. Residues: CASRSLRTQYF.

This sequence joins TRBV6-2 or TRBV6-3 and TRBJ1-1; 8 bases line up with TRBD1. Trimming removed 6 bases from V and 4 bases from J; junction bases left unmatched: 4. The CDR3 consists of 13 residues. Per germline, CDR1 MNHEY and CDR2 SVGEGT. Here the CDR3 DNA reads TGTGCCAGCAGCCCCACAGGGGGCACTGAAGCTTTCTTT. This sequence encodes CASSPTGGTEAFF.